These T cell receptor beta chains were read from a single sample in a study of T cell repertoires in cytomegalovirus infection. No antigen has been identified for these receptors. TCRdb independently ran MiXCR on the reads; one entry per CDR3 protein. The data show about 920,000 distinct CDR3 sequences, approximately 32% seen once. Sequenced here: cultured CD8+ T cells from PBMCs, sampled from culture after CMV antigen stimulation. All receptors come from a human donor in good health (CMV status not recorded). Some clones in this sample may be carry-over from other donors' samples. The conserved cysteine and the conserved F or W are not part of the CDR3 here. A D gene is named only where the DNA matches it firmly.

d_call j_call v_call cdr3_aa
TRBD1 TRBJ1-3 TRBV19 ASLGDSPFSGNTIY
. TRBJ2-1 TRBV11-3 ASSLDKQFPYNEQF
TRBD1 TRBJ2-5 TRBV15 ATSRVGGERETQY
TRBD2 TRBJ2-1 TRBV27 ASSWRLAGGLNNEQF
. TRBJ1-5 TRBV20-1 SARWRGSNQPQH
TRBD1 TRBJ1-6 TRBV6-2/TRBV6-3 ASSFDRALH
. TRBJ2-7 TRBV5-1 ASSITGYEQY
. TRBJ1-2 TRBV12-3/TRBV12-4 ASSFHDNYGYT
TRBD2 TRBJ2-1 TRBV7-2 ASSSLAGTYNEQF
. TRBJ2-3 TRBV2 ASTRSDTQY
. TRBJ2-1 TRBV6-2/TRBV6-3 ASSYGAAFD
. TRBJ2-5 TRBV5-6 ASSLGGGLTYRKTQY
. TRBJ2-3 TRBV4-1 ASSQDIGTQY
. TRBJ1-1 TRBV13 ASSEQDTEAF
. TRBJ2-3 TRBV7-9 ASSFQRLHLFTDTQY
. TRBJ1-1 TRBV7-8 ASIPGGSTEAF
TRBD2 TRBJ2-1 TRBV20-1 SARSTSGDYNEQF
. TRBJ1-5 TRBV12-5 ASGLDYTKPQH
. TRBJ1-5 TRBV6-2/TRBV6-3 ASSPWTVNQPQH